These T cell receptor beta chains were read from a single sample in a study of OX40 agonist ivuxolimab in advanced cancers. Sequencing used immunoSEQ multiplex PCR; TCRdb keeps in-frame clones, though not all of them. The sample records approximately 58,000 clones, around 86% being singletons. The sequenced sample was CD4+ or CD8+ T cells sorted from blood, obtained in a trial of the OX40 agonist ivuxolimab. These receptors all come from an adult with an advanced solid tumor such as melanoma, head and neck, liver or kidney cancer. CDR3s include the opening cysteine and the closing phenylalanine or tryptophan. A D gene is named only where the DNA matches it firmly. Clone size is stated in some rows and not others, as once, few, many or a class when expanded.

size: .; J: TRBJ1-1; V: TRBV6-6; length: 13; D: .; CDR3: CASSQSKNTEAFF; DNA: TGTGCCAGCAGTCAAAGTAAGAACACTGAAGCTTTCTTT
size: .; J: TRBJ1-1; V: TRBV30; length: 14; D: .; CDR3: CAWNLVPMNTEAFF; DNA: TGTGCCTGGAACCTTGTACCGATGAACACTGAAGCTTTCTTT
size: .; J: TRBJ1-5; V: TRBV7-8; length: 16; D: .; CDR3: CASSRGWGRDPQPQHF; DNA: TGTGCCAGCAGCCGAGGGTGGGGTCGAGACCCGCAGCCCCAGCATTTT
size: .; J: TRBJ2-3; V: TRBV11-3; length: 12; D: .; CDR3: CASSTLGDTQYF; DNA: TGTGCCAGCAGCACCTTGGGAGATACGCAGTATTTT
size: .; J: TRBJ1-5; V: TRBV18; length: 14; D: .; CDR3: CASSPLKGYQPQHF; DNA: TGTGCCAGCTCACCACTAAAGGGGTATCAGCCCCAGCATTTT
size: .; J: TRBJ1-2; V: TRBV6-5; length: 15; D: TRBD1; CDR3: CASRTTGGDGYGYTF; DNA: TGTGCCAGCAGAACCACAGGGGGCGATGGATATGGCTACACCTTC
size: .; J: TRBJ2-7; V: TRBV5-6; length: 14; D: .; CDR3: CASQRTAGYYEQYF; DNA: TGTGCCAGCCAAAGAACGGCAGGCTACTACGAGCAGTACTTC
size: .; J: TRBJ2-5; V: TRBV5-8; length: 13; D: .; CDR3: CASSWPSVQTQYF; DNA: TGTGCCAGCAGCTGGCCCTCCGTGCAGACCCAGTACTTC
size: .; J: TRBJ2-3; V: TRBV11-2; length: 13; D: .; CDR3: CASSRQGTDTQYF; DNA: TGTGCCAGCAGCCGTCAGGGCACAGATACGCAGTATTTT
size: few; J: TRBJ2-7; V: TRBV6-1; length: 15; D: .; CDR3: CASSEGGPPSYEQYF; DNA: TGTGCCAGCAGTGAGGGCGGCCCACCCTCCTACGAGCAGTACTTC
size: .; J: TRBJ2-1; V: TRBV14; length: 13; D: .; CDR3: CASSPLAVREQFF; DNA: TGTGCCAGCAGCCCATTAGCGGTGAGGGAGCAGTTCTTC
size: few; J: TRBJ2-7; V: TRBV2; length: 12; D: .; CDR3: CAGNGGIDEQYF; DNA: TGTGCCGGCAACGGGGGAATCGACGAGCAGTACTTC
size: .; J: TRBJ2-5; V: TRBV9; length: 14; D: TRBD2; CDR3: CASSGTSVGETQYF; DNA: TGTGCCAGCAGCGGGACTAGTGTAGGTGAGACCCAGTACTTC
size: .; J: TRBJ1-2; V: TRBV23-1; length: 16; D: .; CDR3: CASSPPGLGCRYGYTF; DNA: TGCGCCAGCAGCCCCCCAGGGTTAGGATGTAGATATGGCTACACCTTC
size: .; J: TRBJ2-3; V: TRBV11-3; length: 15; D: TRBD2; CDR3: CASSSGRASTDTQYF; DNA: TGTGCCAGCAGCAGCGGGAGGGCCAGCACAGATACGCAGTATTTT
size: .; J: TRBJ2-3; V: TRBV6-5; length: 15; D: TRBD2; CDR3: CASSTSSGGTDTQYF; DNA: TGTGCCAGCAGCACCTCTAGCGGAGGCACAGATACGCAGTATTTT